The 2 T cell receptor beta chains below come from one sample, sequenced in a study of OX40 agonist ivuxolimab in advanced cancers. Profiled with immunoSEQ multiplex PCR; TCRdb holds only in-frame clones, not every one. The profile shows approximately 100,000 clones, about 85% of them singletons. Material: CD4+ or CD8+ T cells sorted from blood, obtained in a trial of the OX40 agonist ivuxolimab. The receptors derive from an adult with an advanced solid tumor such as melanoma, head and neck, liver or kidney cancer.

The V and J genes are TRBV27 and TRBJ2-7, with TRBD1 matching over 7 bases. Germline-derived CDR1 and CDR2 are MNHEY and SMNVEV (reference sequence). This CDR3 region has 13 residues. V gave up 6 bases and J gave up 3 bases; unmatched junction bases: 5. The CDR3 region has the DNA TGTGCCAGCAGACCGGGACAGTACTACGAGCAGTACTTC. Amino acids: CASRPGQYYEQYF.

This clone was detected only a few times. The chain combines TRBV7-9 with TRBJ2-2; no reliable D call. Trimming shortened V by 3 bases and J by 11 bases, and 19 bases separated the two germline ends. The CDR3 has 15 amino acids. The germline CDR1 and CDR2 sequences are SEHNR and FQNEAQ (reference sequence). CDR3 protein: CASSFRFAVRNELFF. As DNA, the CDR3 is TGTGCCAGCAGCTTTAGGTTTGCGGTCCGAAATGAGCTGTTTTTT.